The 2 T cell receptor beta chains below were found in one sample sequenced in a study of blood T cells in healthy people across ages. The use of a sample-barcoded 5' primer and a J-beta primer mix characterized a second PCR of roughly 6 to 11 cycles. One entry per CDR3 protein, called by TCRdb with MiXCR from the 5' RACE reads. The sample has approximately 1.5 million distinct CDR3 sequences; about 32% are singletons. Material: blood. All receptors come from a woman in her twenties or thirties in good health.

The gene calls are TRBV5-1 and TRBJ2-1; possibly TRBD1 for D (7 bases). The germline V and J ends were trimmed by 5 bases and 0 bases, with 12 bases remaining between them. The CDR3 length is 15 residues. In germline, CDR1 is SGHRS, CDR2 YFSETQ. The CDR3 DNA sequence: TGCGCCAGCAGGCAGGGGGGAAGCTCCTACAATGAGCAGTTCTTC. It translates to CASRQGGSSYNEQFF.

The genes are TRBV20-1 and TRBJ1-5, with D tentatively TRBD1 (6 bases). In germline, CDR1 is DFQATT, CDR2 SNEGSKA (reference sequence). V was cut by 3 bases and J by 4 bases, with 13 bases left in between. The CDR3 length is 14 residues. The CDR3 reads CSARPRGLNQPQHF. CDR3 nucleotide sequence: TGCAGTGCTAGGCCCAGGGGACTAAATCAGCCCCAGCATTTT.